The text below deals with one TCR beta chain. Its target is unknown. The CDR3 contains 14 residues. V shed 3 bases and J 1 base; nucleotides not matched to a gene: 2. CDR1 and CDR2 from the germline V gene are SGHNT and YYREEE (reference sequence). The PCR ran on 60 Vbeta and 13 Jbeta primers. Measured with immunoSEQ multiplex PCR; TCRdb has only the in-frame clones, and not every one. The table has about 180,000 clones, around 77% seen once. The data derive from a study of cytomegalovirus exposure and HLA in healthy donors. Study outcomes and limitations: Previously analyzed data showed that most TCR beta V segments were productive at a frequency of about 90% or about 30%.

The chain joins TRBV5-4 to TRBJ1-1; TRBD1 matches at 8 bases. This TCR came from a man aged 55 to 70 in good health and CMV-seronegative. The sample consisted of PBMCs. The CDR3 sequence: CASSWGTGNTEAFF. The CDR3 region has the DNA TGTGCCAGCAGCTGGGGGACAGGGAACACTGAAGCTTTCTTT.